The T cell receptor beta chain under discussion was sequenced for a study of T cells in Graves' hyperthyroidism and ophthalmopathy. Study-wide points: The model foresaw ophthalmopathy a median around seven months prior to onset.

PBMCs came from more than 9.5 ml fresh peripheral blood. A few counts support this clonotype. Antigen specificity is unknown. RNA transcripts provided the source from which TCR beta CDR3 regions were amplified. HTBI primers drove first-round RT-PCR of the TCR CDR3. TCRdb re-called the multiplex PCR reads through MiXCR, storing one row per CDR3 protein. Among 550,000 to 800,000 distinct CDR3 sequences listed, about 18% were seen once. Germline V gene sequence: CDR1 LNHDA, CDR2 SQIVND (reference sequence). Deletions cut 3 bases from V and 1 base from J, with 19 bases between. The CDR3 sequence is 17 residues long.

This TCR came from a man between 50 and 59 years old with Graves' hyperthyroidism. The chain has TRBV19 and TRBJ2-7; D gene uncertain. Sequencing was carried out using blood. The CDR3: CASSIYSFPSDSYEQYF. DNA for the CDR3: TGTGCCAGTAGTATTTACAGCTTTCCCTCCGATTCCTACGAGCAGTACTTC.